This TCR beta chain originates from a study of blood T cell repertoires in COVID-19. Turning to the study itself: There were acute and convalescent COVID-19 samples, and they came from the United States, Italy and Spain. In each case, the material was cDNA or gDNA derived from T cells, B-cell-depleted T cells, or PBMCs.

Study processing details: The assay estimated nucleated cells by amplifying reference gene primers. Some clones are missing from TCRdb's copy, which holds only in-frame ones; the method was immunoSEQ multiplex PCR. The V and J calls and clone size come from that table; D and trimming were worked out from the DNA. The sample yields roughly 14,000 clones, about 85% seen once. Germline V gene lookup returns CDR1 MNHGY and CDR2 SAAAGT. V dropped 4 bases and J dropped 5; count of bases not matched to a gene: 11. The length of the CDR3 is 17 residues. Sequencing used peripheral blood. The rearrangement joins TRBV6-8 to TRBJ2-7, with 13 bases identical to TRBD2. This receptor was obtained from a man in his sixties with acute or convalescent COVID-19. CDR3 DNA sequence: TGTGCCAGCAGTTTGCCGTTGACTAGCGGGAGGCCCCACGAGCAGTACTTC. It specifies CASSLPLTSGRPHEQYF.